Listed here are 5 T cell receptor beta chains from one sample, sequenced in a study of patients and donors after allogeneic stem cell transplantation. TCRdb re-derived calls from the RT-PCR reads in MiXCR, one entry per CDR3 protein. In the table there are about 210,000 distinct CDR3 sequences, less than 50% of which are singletons. The sample comprised blood, either unsorted or a sorted T cell fraction (not recorded which). The origin of the receptors is a human donor who was either an allogeneic HSCT recipient or a stem cell or donor lymphocyte infusion donor (not recorded which). It is not recorded whose cells these are; they may come from a transplant donor.

This clonotype was detected only a few times. This chain uses TRBV4-2 with TRBJ1-1; no reliable D call. The V and J ends lost 1 base and 1 base respectively, with 4 bases between them. Germline values: CDR1 LGHNA, CDR2 YNFKEQ. The CDR3 loop spans 13 amino acids. The CDR3 bases are TGTGCCAGCAGCCAAGGACAGAACACTGAAGCTTTCTTT. As protein: CASSQGQNTEAFF.

The J gene is TRBJ1-1, the V gene TRBV20-1; TRBD1 matches at 8 bases. The length of the CDR3 is 13 residues. The germline gives CDR1 DFQATT, CDR2 SNEGSKA (reference sequence). V shed 4 bases and J 1 base; nucleotides not matched to a gene: 2. The CDR3 here is CSAMDRANTEAFF. The CDR3 DNA sequence: TGCAGTGCTATGGACAGGGCGAACACTGAAGCTTTCTTT.

This clonotype was observed a handful of times. J is TRBJ2-1 and V is TRBV29-1; 8 bases line up with TRBD1. The length of the CDR3 is 14 residues. Per germline, CDR1 SQVTM and CDR2 ANQGSEA. The ends lost 6 bases at V and 6 bases at J; junction bases unmatched: 10. This chain's CDR3 is CSVKMTGAVNEQFF. The CDR3 nucleotides are TGCAGCGTGAAGATGACAGGGGCAGTCAATGAGCAGTTCTTC.

The rearrangement uses TRBV5-1 and TRBJ1-4, with a weak D call TRBD1 (5 bases). Germline CDR1 SGHRS, CDR2 YFSETQ. This CDR3 contains 15 residues. Between the trimmed V and J ends, which lost 2 bases and 5 bases, there was a span of 13 bases. In nucleotides, the CDR3 is TGCGCCAGCAGCTTCCGGGCCGCAGGGAATGAAAAACTGTTTTTT. It specifies CASSFRAAGNEKLFF.

This chain links TRBV12-3 or TRBV12-4 with TRBJ1-1; D remains unclear. The CDR3 consists of 13 residues. With 3 bases removed from V and 3 bases from J, the gap between germline ends came to 8 bases. In nucleotides, the CDR3 is TGTGCCAGCAGTTTGAAGTCGGACACTGAAGCTTTCTTT. It specifies CASSLKSDTEAFF.